This TCR beta chain was sequenced in a study of vaccination and CD4 T cells after COVID-19. Study findings and constraints: Convalescent patients gained a median approximately 89% of their reactive clones only post-vaccination.

A few counts support this clonotype. Its target is not known. The CDR3 is 16 residues long. Germline V gene sequence: CDR1 DFQATT, CDR2 SNEGSKA (reference sequence). The trim removed 0 bases at V and 5 bases at J, leaving 8 bases unmatched. An Oncomine TCR Beta short-read assay was used to sequence the DNA from cultured CD4+ T cells. One entry per CDR3 protein results from TCRdb running MiXCR on the PCR reads. The repertoire consists of about 18,000 distinct CDR3 sequences, with roughly 49% occurring once and the leading ten covering around a sixth. Sample treatment: approximately nine-day PBMC culture with coronavirus spike peptide pools or control peptides (ViraFEST assay).

The receptor was derived from a human donor who had recovered from COVID-19. The rearrangement links TRBV20-1 to TRBJ1-1; 11 bases line up with TRBD1. Source: CD4+ T cells from blood, cultured in vitro, taken before SARS-CoV-2 vaccination. CDR3 DNA: TGCAGTGCTAGAGACGCGGGACAGGGGGTTCATACTGAAGCTTTCTTT. It codes for CSARDAGQGVHTEAFF.